These 30 T cell receptor beta chains originate from one sample sequenced in a study of blood T cell repertoires in COVID-19. Generated by immunoSEQ multiplex PCR, the TCRdb table keeps only in-frame clones and is missing some. The table shows about 160,000 clones, with about 83% occurring only once. The material sequenced was peripheral blood. All receptors derive from a man aged 55-75 years with acute or convalescent COVID-19.

The chain is built from TRBV30 and TRBJ1-1, with D perhaps matching TRBD1 (5 bases). V lost 8 bases and J lost 0, with 16 bases in between. The CDR3 sequence is 14 residues long. CDR1 is GTSNPN and CDR2 is SVGIG in the germline V gene (reference sequence). The DNA for the CDR3 is TGTGCCGGGACTCTTGGGGCGGTGAACACTGAAGCTTTCTTT. Protein: CAGTLGAVNTEAFF.

The chain carries TRBV29-1 and TRBJ1-4; the D gene is possibly TRBD1 (6 bases). Per the germline V gene, CDR1 is SQVTM and CDR2 is ANQGSEA. The CDR3 extends over 14 amino acids. V lost 1 base and J 8 bases, leaving 14 bases between the germline ends. CDR3 region: CSVEVRSQGEKLFF. Here the CDR3 DNA reads TGCAGCGTTGAAGTAAGGTCGCAGGGGGAAAAACTGTTTTTT. Looking up the rest from reference TRBV29-1 and TRBJ1-4 gives the full variable domain: SAVISQKPSRDICQRGTSLTIQCQVDSQVTMMFWYRQQPGQSLTLIATANQGSEATYESGFVIDKFPISRPNLTFSTLTVSNMSPEDSSIYLCSVEVRSQGEKLFFGSGTQLSVL.

The chain is built from TRBV6-6 and TRBJ1-1; the D is unclear. Trimming stripped 5 bases from V and 2 bases from J, with 3 bases between. The germline CDR1 and CDR2 sequences are MNHNY and SVGAGI (reference sequence). There are 11 residues in the CDR3. The CDR3 DNA reads TGTGCCAGCAGTCCTAACACTGAAGCTTTCTTT. Translated, it gives CASSPNTEAFF.

The rearrangement joins TRBV9 to TRBJ2-5, with TRBD2 matching 7 bases. The CDR3 extends over 13 amino acids. Germline V gives CDR1 SGDLS, CDR2 YYNGEE. V lost 4 bases, J lost 5 bases, and 5 bases stayed unmatched. This CDR3 is CASSTQAGETQYF. As DNA, the CDR3 is TGTGCCAGCAGCACCCAAGCGGGGGAGACCCAGTACTTC.

This clone showed up just a few times. This rearrangement joins TRBV30 to TRBJ1-5; TRBD1 matches 7 bases. The length of the CDR3 is 14 residues. V lost 1 base and J lost 3; bases outside the gene matches: 3. The germline gives CDR1 GTSNPN, CDR2 SVGIG (reference sequence). The CDR3 DNA follows: TGTGCCTGGAGTGGGACAGGCCTCAATCAGCCCCAGCATTTT. Its translation is CAWSGTGLNQPQHF.

This clone has a handful of counts. The chain joins TRBV10-3 to TRBJ2-1; TRBD1 matches at 8 bases. In germline, CDR1 is ENHRY, CDR2 SYGVKD. This CDR3 has 15 residues. V dropped 4 bases and J dropped 9; count of bases not matched to a gene: 11. The CDR3 DNA reads as TGTGCCATCAGTGGCCGGGACAGGTCAACCAGTGAGCAGTTCTTC. This codes for CAISGRDRSTSEQFF.

The J gene is TRBJ2-7, the V gene TRBV12-5; no reliable D call. CDR1 is LGHNT, CDR2 FRNRAP, per germline. There are 14 residues in the CDR3. Trimming removed 1 base at V and 0 bases at J, with 7 bases between. CDR3 amino acids: CASGLDQYSYEQYF. The DNA for the CDR3 is TGTGCTAGTGGTTTGGACCAGTACTCCTACGAGCAGTACTTC.

V and J are TRBV24-1 and TRBJ2-7, with D perhaps matching TRBD1 (5 bases). V was clipped by 7 bases and J by 5 bases, with 11 bases between them. CDR3 size: 12 residues. CDR1 KGHDR and CDR2 SFDVKD come from the germline V gene. This CDR3 is CATRGLTDEQYF. In nucleotides, the CDR3 is TGTGCCACCAGAGGGTTGACAGACGAGCAGTACTTC.

The V gene is TRBV2, the J gene TRBJ1-2, with no clear D. Looked up from germline, CDR1 is SNHLY and CDR2 is FYNNEI. The CDR3 spans 13 residues. Trimming cost V 2 bases and J 1 base, with 5 bases left between them. The CDR3 region is CASSEHSNYGYTF. In DNA, the CDR3 is TGTGCCAGCAGTGAACACAGTAACTATGGCTACACCTTC.

V gene TRBV5-1 combines with J gene TRBJ2-7; 8 positions match TRBD1. The germline V gene encodes CDR1 SGHRS and CDR2 YFSETQ. Trimming at V came to 6 bases and at J to 6 bases, leaving 14 bases not matched to a gene. The CDR3 contains 15 residues. The CDR3 DNA follows: TGCGCCAGCAAGTCTATTACGGGGCAGGGGGCCGAGCAGTACTTC. Translated, it gives CASKSITGQGAEQYF.

This sequence joins TRBV19 and TRBJ1-2; D might be TRBD1 (6 bases). This CDR3 is built from 12 residues. Trimming stripped 9 bases from V and 7 bases from J, with 15 bases between. CDR1 and CDR2 (germline): LNHDA, SQIVND (reference sequence). For the CDR3, the DNA is TGTGCCAGCAAGGGTGACAGGCGTGGCTACACCTTC. It specifies CASKGDRRGYTF.

J is TRBJ2-7 and V is TRBV12-3 or TRBV12-4, with 7 nucleotides matching TRBD1. V lost 1 base and J lost 9; bases outside the gene matches: 3. This CDR3 region has 12 residues. The CDR3 region is CASSLEGAGQYF. The CDR3 bases are TGTGCCAGCAGTTTAGAGGGGGCCGGGCAGTACTTC.

A note on this clone: The junction shows a germline mismatch at one end, possibly a read error. The J gene is TRBJ1-4, the V gene TRBV7-7; D is ambiguous. The CDR3 has 14 amino acids. Germline values: CDR1 SSHAT, CDR2 FNYEAQ (reference sequence). The CDR3 nucleotides read TGTGCTAGCAGCTCCGCCGGGAGCGGTGAAAAACTGTTTTTT. Amino acids: CASSSAGSGEKLFF.

The chain employs TRBV9 and TRBJ2-2; D perhaps matches TRBD2 (6 bases). The CDR3 consists of 14 residues. From germline, CDR1 is SGDLS and CDR2 YYNGEE. Trimming took off 0 bases at V and 6 bases at J, with 9 bases between the two ends. The CDR3 sequence is CASSVGGEAGELFF. The CDR3 DNA is TGTGCCAGCAGCGTAGGAGGGGAGGCCGGGGAGCTGTTTTTT.

The chain recombines TRBV30 with TRBJ1-3; D gene ambiguous. V shed 3 bases and J shed 4 bases, with 7 bases lying between them. CDR3 size: 12 residues. CDR1 is GTSNPN, CDR2 SVGIG, per germline (reference sequence). The CDR3 region is CAWRGGGNTIYF. DNA for the CDR3: TGTGCCTGGAGAGGCGGCGGAAACACCATATATTTT.

This clone occurred a few times. The chain has TRBV12-3 or TRBV12-4 and TRBJ1-5; D unclear. V shed 1 base and J shed 7 bases, with 8 bases lying between them. The CDR3 runs 13 residues. As DNA, the CDR3 is TGTGCCAGCAGTTTAGGGGAGGGACAGCCCCAGCATTTT. As protein: CASSLGEGQPQHF.

This clone came up once. V gene TRBV9 combines with J gene TRBJ1-3; D is unresolved. Germline lookup yields CDR1 SGDLS and CDR2 YYNGEE. Trimming took off 4 bases at V and 6 bases at J, with 11 bases between the two ends. This CDR3 region has 13 residues. CDR3 residues: CASSRRRENTIYF. CDR3 DNA sequence: TGTGCCAGCAGCCGGAGGAGGGAAAACACCATATATTTT.

The chain is built from TRBV6-5 and TRBJ1-2; 9 bases are a match to TRBD1. V lost 7 bases and J lost 5; bases outside the gene matches: 8. CDR1 and CDR2 (germline): MNHEY, SVGAGI. This CDR3 contains 14 residues. DNA of the CDR3: TGTGCCAGCACCCACAGGGGGCAACGGTATGGCTACACCTTC. It codes for CASTHRGQRYGYTF.

This rearrangement joins TRBV1 to TRBJ1-2; TRBD1, as called in the table, went unchecked against the DNA. TRBV1 is labeled a pseudogene. The CDR3 is made up of 14 amino acids. In DNA form, the CDR3 reads TGCACCAGCAGCCAAGATGTTCGCAGGGGGAACTACACCTTC. Encoded protein: CTSSQDVRRGNYTF.

V gene TRBV14 combines with J gene TRBJ1-2, with D maybe TRBD1 (6 bases). Germline V gives CDR1 SGHDN, CDR2 FVKESK. This CDR3 is 13 amino acids long. V was shortened by 0 bases and J by 8 bases, with 10 bases between the two germline ends. CDR3 DNA sequence: TGTGCCAGCAGCCAAGAGGGGGCGCGAGGCTACACCTTC. Its protein is CASSQEGARGYTF.

This chain uses TRBV24-1 with TRBJ1-5; 10 bases align to TRBD1. There are 13 residues in the CDR3. J lost 2 bases, V lost 10 bases, and 1 base had no gene match. The germline V gene encodes CDR1 KGHDR and CDR2 SFDVKD. The CDR3 reads CATGTGGNQPQHF. The CDR3 DNA reads TGTGCCACTGGGACAGGGGGCAATCAGCCCCAGCATTTT.

The V gene is TRBV6-5, the J gene TRBJ1-1, with 9 bases fitting TRBD1. The length of the CDR3 is 15 residues. J gave up 4 bases and V 4 bases, and 7 bases lay outside the gene matches. Germline V CDR1 and CDR2: MNHEY, SVGAGI. The CDR3 DNA reads TGTGCCAGCAGTTGGGGACAGGGACCCTCCACTGAAGCTTTCTTT. Encoded protein: CASSWGQGPSTEAFF.

The chain combines TRBV29-1 with TRBJ2-5, with 9 positions matching TRBD1. The CDR3 has 14 amino acids. V was clipped by 2 bases and J by 5 bases; unmatched bases: 6. CDR1 SQVTM and CDR2 ANQGSEA come from the germline V gene. CDR3 loop: CSVEHRGRYETQYF. The CDR3 nucleotides are TGCAGCGTTGAACACAGGGGGCGGTATGAGACCCAGTACTTC.

The chain is built from TRBV5-5 and TRBJ1-5, with D perhaps matching TRBD1 (6 bases). CDR1 is SGHKS and CDR2 is YYEKEE in the germline V gene (reference sequence). The CDR3 length is 15 residues. V was trimmed by 0 bases and J by 2 bases, leaving 9 bases between them. CDR3 amino acids: CASSLDGGGNQPQHF. CDR3 sequence (DNA): TGTGCCAGCAGCTTGGATGGGGGCGGCAATCAGCCCCAGCATTTT.

The chain employs TRBV6-5 and TRBJ2-1; D is unresolved. CDR1 and CDR2 from the germline V gene are MNHEY and SVGAGI. V lost 5 bases, J lost 4 bases, and 12 bases lay in between. CDR3 size: 14 residues. The CDR3 here is CASSLPGPYNEQFF. For the CDR3, the DNA is TGTGCCAGCAGTCTACCAGGCCCGTACAATGAGCAGTTCTTC.

This clone has only one observation. The chain has TRBV14 and TRBJ2-7; 9 nucleotides agree with TRBD1. The CDR3 length is 14 residues. V shed 5 bases and J 3 bases; nucleotides not matched to a gene: 5. Germline CDR1 and CDR2: SGHDN and FVKESK. The CDR3 sequence is CASSAPGQGYEQYF. CDR3 nucleotide sequence: TGTGCCAGCAGCGCTCCGGGACAGGGCTACGAGCAGTACTTC.

The rearrangement joins TRBV7-8 to TRBJ2-7, with 12 bases fitting TRBD2. This CDR3 has 21 amino acids. V lost 4 bases, J lost 3 bases, and 22 bases stayed unmatched. The germline CDR1 and CDR2 sequences are SGHVS and FQNEAQ. The CDR3 nucleotides are TGTGCCAGCAGCTCCCGCTCACAACTAACTAGCGGGGGGAGCCGGAGCTACGAGCAGTACTTC. Its protein product is CASSSRSQLTSGGSRSYEQYF.

In this sample, this clone turned up once. The rearrangement links TRBV4-1 to TRBJ1-2; D unresolved. The CDR3 spans 14 residues. Trimming shortened V by 1 base and J by 0 bases, and 6 bases separated the two germline ends. Per germline, CDR1 MGHRA and CDR2 YSYEKL. The CDR3 coding sequence is TGCGCCAGCAGCCAAGCTCTTGCTAACTATGGCTACACCTTC. Its protein product is CASSQALANYGYTF.

This clone was observed a few times. The V gene is TRBV5-1, the J gene TRBJ2-7, with 9 bases identical to TRBD1. Germline V gene lookup returns CDR1 SGHRS and CDR2 YFSETQ. J was trimmed by 4 bases and V by 5 bases; bases with no gene match: 10. The CDR3 consists of 15 residues. The DNA of the CDR3 is TGCGCCAGCAGTTTTTCCGGGACAGGGATATACGAGCAGTACTTC. Translation: CASSFSGTGIYEQYF.

This clone was seen only a few times. V usage is TRBV19 and J usage is TRBJ1-1; D is undetermined. The germline gives CDR1 LNHDA, CDR2 SQIVND (reference sequence). The CDR3 runs to 14 residues. V shed 4 bases and J shed 4 bases, with 13 bases lying between them. The CDR3 DNA reads TGTGCCAGTAGTAGCGGGGTTGTTGGCACTGAAGCTTTCTTT. Its translation: CASSSGVVGTEAFF.